This T cell receptor beta chain was identified during a study of blood T cells in healthy people across ages. This clonotype was counted a few times. The CDR3 is 16 amino acids. V was pared by 5 bases and J by 0 bases, with 7 bases of the junction left unmatched. Germline CDR1 and CDR2: MNHNY and SVGAGI (reference sequence). Alongside a J-beta primer mix, a sample-barcoded 5' primer served in a second PCR lasting about 7 to 12 cycles. Each of the samples gave a minimum of 2.5 million paired-end reads that contained CDR3. TCRdb re-called the 5' RACE reads with MiXCR, one entry per CDR3 protein. This table holds hundreds of thousands of distinct CDR3 sequences, approximately 25% found once. These data were likewise used in another study, on T cells of mothers and their children. This second study notes: Versus unrelated pairs, overlap was slightly higher in related mother-child pairs, without reaching significance.

The receptor was derived from a boy between 10 and 17 years old in good health. The sample consisted of blood. The rearrangement joins TRBV6-6 to TRBJ1-1; 9 bases line up with TRBD1. CDR3 region: CASSNRDREMNTEAFF. The DNA of the CDR3 is TGTGCCAGCAGTAACCGGGACAGGGAAATGAACACTGAAGCTTTCTTT.